The 2 T cell receptor beta chains below all came from one sample that was sequenced in a study of Graves' ophthalmopathy and Graves' hyperthyroidism. The study amplified TCR beta CDR3 regions using RNA transcripts. HTBI-primed first-round RT-PCR preceded second-round multiplex PCR. TCRdb independently ran MiXCR on the multiplex PCR reads; one entry per CDR3 protein. The table shows some 380,000 distinct CDR3 sequences, with approximately 15% occurring only once. The sequencing sample was made of peripheral blood. Every receptor here comes from a young woman with stable Graves' hyperthyroidism.

The sample holds many counts of this clonotype. The chain is built from TRBV11-2 and TRBJ1-2, with D possibly TRBD1 on 5 matching bases. The CDR3 length is 15 residues. V gave up 1 base and J gave up 6 bases, with 15 bases separating them. CDR1 is SGHAT and CDR2 is FQNNGV in the germline V gene. CDR3 nucleotides: TGTGCCAGCAGCTTAGTTCCAGGGCATAATGATGGCTACACCTTC. It translates to CASSLVPGHNDGYTF.

The gene calls are TRBV5-1 and TRBJ1-1; D unclear. There are 15 residues in the CDR3. The V end was cut by 0 bases, the J end by 4 bases, with 13 bases between. CDR1 and CDR2 (germline): SGHRS, YFSETQ. This CDR3 reads CASSLVLGIGTEAFF. DNA for the CDR3: TGCGCCAGCAGCTTGGTCCTCGGGATAGGCACTGAAGCTTTCTTT.